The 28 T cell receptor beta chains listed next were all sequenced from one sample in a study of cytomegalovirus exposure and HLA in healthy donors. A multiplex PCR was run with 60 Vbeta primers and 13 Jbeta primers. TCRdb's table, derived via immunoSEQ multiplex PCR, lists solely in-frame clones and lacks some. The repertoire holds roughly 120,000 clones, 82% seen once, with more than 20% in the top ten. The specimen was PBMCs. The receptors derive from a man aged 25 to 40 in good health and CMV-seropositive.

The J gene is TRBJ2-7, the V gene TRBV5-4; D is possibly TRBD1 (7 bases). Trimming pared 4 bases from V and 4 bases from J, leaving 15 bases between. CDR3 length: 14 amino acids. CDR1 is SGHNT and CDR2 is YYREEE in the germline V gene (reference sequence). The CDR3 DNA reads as TGTGCCAGCAGCCTCAGGACAGGAGGGTACGAGCAGTACGTC. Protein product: CASSLRTGGYEQYV.

CDR3 nucleotides: TGTGCCAGCAGCAAGGGGAAAGGAGGGAAGTTCACTGAAGCTTTCTTT. Residues: CASSKGKGGKFTEAFF. The chain uses TRBV11-1 and TRBJ1-1, with D possibly matching TRBD1 (5 bases). The CDR3 consists of 16 residues. V lost 5 bases to trimming and J lost 4 bases, with 20 bases between them. Germline CDR1 reads SGHAT; CDR2 reads FQDESV (reference sequence).

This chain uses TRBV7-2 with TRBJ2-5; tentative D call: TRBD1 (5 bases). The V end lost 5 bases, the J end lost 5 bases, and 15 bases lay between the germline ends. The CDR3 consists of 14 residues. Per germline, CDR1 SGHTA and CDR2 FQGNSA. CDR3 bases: TGTGCCAGCAGCCCAAGCTGGGGCTGGGAGACCCAGTACTTC. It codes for CASSPSWGWETQYF.

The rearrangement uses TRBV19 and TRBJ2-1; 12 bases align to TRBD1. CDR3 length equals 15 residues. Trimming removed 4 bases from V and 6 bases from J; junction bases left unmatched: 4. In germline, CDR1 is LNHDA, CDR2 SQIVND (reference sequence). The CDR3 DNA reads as TGTGCCAGTAGTAGACCGGGACAGGGGGCCAATGAGCAGTTCTTC. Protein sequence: CASSRPGQGANEQFF.

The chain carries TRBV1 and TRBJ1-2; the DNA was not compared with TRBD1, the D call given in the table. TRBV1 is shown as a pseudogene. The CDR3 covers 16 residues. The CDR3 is CTSSQSRQGAYYGYTF. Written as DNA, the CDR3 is TGCACCAGCAGCCAATCCAGACAGGGGGCGTACTATGGCTACACCTTC.

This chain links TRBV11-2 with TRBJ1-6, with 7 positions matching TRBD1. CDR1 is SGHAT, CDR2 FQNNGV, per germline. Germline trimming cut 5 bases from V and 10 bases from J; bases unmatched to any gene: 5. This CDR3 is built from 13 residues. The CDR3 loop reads CASSARQGSPLHF. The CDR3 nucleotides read TGTGCCAGCAGCGCACGACAGGGATCACCCCTCCACTTT.

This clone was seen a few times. CDR3 region: CASNSGGGGEQFF. CDR3 nucleotide sequence: TGTGCCAGCAATTCCGGGGGCGGGGGTGAGCAGTTCTTC. The chain combines TRBV7-9 with TRBJ2-1, with a weak D call TRBD2 (7 bases). The CDR3 has 13 residues. Germline-derived CDR1 and CDR2 are SEHNR and FQNEAQ (reference sequence). The V gene lost 7 bases and the J gene lost 9 bases, with 16 bases spanning the gap.

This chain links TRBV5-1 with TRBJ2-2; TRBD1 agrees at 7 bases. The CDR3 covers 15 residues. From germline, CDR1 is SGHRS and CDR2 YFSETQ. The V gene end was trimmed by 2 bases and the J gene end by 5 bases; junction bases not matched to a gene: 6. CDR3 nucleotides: TGCGCCAGCAGCTTTAACAGGGGTGGAACCGGGGAGCTGTTTTTT. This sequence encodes CASSFNRGGTGELFF. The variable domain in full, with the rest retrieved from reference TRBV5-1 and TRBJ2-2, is KAGVTQTPRYLIKTRGQQVTLSCSPISGHRSVSWYQQTPGQGLQFLFEYFSETQRNKGNFPGRFSGRQFSNSRSEMNVSTLELGDSALYLCASSFNRGGTGELFFGEGSRLTVL.

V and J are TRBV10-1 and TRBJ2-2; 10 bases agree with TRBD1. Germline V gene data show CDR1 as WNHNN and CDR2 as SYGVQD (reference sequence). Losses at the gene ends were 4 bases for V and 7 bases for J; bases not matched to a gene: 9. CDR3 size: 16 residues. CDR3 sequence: CASSGTGTGDLGELFF. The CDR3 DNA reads TGCGCCAGCAGTGGAACCGGGACAGGGGACCTCGGGGAGCTGTTTTTT.

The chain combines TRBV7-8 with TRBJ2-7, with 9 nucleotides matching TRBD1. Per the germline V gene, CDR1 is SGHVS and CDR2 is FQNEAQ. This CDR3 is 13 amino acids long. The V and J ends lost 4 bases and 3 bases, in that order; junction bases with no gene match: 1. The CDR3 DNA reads TGTGCCAGCAGCTGGGGACAGGGCTACGAGCAGTACGTC. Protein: CASSWGQGYEQYV.

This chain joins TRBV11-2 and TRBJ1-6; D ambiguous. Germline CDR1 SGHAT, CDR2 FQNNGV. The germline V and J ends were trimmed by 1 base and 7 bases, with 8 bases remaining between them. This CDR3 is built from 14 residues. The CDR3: CASSLVSSNSPLHF. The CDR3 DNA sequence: TGTGCCAGCAGCTTAGTCTCTAGCAATTCACCCCTCCACTTT. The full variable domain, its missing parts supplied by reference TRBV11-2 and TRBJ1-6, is EAGVAQSPRYKIIEKRQSVAFWCNPISGHATLYWYQQILGQGPKLLIQFQNNGVVDDSQLPKDRFSAERLKGVDSTLKIQPAKLEDSAVYLCASSLVSSNSPLHFGNGTRLTVT.

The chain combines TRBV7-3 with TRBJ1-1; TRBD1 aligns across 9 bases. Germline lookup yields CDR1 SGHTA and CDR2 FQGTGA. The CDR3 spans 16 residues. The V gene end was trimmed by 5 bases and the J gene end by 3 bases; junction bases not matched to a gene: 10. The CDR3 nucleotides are TGTGCCAGCAGCCCCCCGACAGGGGGAGAGGACACTGAAGCTTTCTTT. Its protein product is CASSPPTGGEDTEAFF.

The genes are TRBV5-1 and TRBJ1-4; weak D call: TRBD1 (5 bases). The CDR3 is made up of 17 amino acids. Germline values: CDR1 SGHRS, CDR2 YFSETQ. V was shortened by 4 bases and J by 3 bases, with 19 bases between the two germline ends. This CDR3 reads CASSPRVGGEANEKLFF. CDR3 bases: TGCGCCAGCAGCCCCAGGGTCGGGGGGGAAGCTAATGAAAAACTGTTTTTT.

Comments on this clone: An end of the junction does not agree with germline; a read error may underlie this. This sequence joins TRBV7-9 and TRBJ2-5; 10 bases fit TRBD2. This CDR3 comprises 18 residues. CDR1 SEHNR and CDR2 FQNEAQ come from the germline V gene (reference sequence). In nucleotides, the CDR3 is TGTTCCAGCAGCTCCTTCCCACTAGCGGGGTTCTCAAGAGAGACCCAGTACTTC. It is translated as CSSSSFPLAGFSRETQYF.

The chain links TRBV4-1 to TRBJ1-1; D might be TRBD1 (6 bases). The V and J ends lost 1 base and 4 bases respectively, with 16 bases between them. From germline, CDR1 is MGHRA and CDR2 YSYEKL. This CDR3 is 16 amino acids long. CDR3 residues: CASSQGVTQGLTEAFF. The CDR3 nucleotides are TGCGCCAGCAGCCAAGGGGTTACACAGGGTCTCACTGAAGCTTTCTTT.

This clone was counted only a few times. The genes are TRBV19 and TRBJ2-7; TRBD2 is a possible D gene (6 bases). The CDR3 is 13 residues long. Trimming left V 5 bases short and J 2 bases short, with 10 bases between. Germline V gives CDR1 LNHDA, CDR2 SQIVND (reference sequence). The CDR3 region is CASSPGLPYEQYF. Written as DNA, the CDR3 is TGTGCCAGTAGTCCCGGACTACCCTACGAGCAGTACTTC.

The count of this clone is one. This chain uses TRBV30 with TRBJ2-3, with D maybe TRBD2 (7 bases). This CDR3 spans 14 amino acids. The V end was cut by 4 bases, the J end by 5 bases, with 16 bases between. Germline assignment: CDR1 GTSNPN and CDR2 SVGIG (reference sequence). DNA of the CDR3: TGTGCCTGGAACCCGGGTAGGGGGGGAGATACGCAGTATTTT. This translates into CAWNPGRGGDTQYF.

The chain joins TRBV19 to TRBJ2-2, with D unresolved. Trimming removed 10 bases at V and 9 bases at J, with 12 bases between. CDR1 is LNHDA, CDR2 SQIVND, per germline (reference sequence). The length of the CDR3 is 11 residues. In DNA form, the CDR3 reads TGTGCCACCCTAGGCCCGTGGGAGCTGTTTTTT. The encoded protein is CATLGPWELFF.

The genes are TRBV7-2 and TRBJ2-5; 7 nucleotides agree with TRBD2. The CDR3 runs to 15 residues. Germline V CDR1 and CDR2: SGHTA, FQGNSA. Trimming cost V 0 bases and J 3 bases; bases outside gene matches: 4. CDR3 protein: CASSLAGGEEETQYF. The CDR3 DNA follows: TGTGCCAGCAGCTTAGCGGGAGGGGAGGAAGAGACCCAGTACTTC.

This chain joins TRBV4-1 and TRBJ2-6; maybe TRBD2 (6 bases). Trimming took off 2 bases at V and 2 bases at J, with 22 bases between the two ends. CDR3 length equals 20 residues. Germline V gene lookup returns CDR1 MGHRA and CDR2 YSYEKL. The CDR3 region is CASSQLRGEGRWAGANVLTF. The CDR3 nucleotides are TGCGCCAGCAGCCAACTTCGGGGTGAGGGGAGGTGGGCTGGGGCCAACGTCCTGACTTTC.

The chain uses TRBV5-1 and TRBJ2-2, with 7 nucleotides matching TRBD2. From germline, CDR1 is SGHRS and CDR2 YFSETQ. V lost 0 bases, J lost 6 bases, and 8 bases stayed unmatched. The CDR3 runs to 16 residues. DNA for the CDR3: TGCGCCAGCAGCTTGGCCGGGGGGATCGGGGCCGGGGAGCTGTTTTTT. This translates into CASSLAGGIGAGELFF.

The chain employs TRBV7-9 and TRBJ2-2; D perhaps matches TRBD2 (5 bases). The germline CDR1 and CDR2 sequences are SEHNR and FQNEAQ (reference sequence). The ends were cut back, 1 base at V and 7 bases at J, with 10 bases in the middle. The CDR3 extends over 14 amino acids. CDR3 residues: CASSLVSGGGELFF. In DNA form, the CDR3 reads TGTGCCAGCAGCTTAGTCAGTGGAGGCGGGGAGCTGTTTTTT.

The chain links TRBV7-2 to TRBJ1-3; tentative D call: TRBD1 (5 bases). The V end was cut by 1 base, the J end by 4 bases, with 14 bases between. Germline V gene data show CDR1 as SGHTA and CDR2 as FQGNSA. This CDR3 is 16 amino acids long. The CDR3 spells CASSLGVREAGNTIYF. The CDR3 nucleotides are TGTGCCAGCAGCTTAGGGGTCAGGGAGGCCGGAAACACCATATATTTT.

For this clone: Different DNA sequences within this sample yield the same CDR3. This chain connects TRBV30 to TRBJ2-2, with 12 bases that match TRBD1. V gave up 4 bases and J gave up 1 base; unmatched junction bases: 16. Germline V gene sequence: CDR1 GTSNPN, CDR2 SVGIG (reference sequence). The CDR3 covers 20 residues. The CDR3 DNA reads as TGTGCCTGGACCCGGTACCGCTGGGACAGGGGGCGAAAGAACACCGGGGAGCTGTTTTTT. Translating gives CAWTRYRWDRGRKNTGELFF.

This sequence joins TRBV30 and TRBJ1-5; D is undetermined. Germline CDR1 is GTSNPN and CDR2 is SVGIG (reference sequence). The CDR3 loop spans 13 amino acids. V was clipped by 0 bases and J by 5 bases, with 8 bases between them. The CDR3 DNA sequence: TGTGCCTGGAGTGTAAACAGCTATCAGCCCCAGCATTTT. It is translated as CAWSVNSYQPQHF.

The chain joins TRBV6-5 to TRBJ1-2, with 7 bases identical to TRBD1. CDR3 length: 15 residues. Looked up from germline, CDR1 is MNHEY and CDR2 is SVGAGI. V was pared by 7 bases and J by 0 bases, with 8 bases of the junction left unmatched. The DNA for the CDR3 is TGTGCCAGCACTGAGACAGGGTTAGCTAACTATGGCTACACCTTC. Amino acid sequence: CASTETGLANYGYTF.

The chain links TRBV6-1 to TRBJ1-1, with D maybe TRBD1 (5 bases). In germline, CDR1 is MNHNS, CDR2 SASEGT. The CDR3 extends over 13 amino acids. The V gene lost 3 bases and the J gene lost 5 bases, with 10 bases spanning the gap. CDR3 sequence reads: CASSDRVATEAFF. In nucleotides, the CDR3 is TGTGCCAGCAGTGACAGGGTGGCGACTGAAGCTTTCTTT.

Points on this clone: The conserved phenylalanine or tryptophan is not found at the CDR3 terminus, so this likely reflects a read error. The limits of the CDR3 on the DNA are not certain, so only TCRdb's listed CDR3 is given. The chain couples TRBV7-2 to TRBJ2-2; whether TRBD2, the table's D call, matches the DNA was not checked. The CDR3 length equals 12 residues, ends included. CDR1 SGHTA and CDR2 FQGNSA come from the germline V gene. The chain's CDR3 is CASSRNTGEPFS.